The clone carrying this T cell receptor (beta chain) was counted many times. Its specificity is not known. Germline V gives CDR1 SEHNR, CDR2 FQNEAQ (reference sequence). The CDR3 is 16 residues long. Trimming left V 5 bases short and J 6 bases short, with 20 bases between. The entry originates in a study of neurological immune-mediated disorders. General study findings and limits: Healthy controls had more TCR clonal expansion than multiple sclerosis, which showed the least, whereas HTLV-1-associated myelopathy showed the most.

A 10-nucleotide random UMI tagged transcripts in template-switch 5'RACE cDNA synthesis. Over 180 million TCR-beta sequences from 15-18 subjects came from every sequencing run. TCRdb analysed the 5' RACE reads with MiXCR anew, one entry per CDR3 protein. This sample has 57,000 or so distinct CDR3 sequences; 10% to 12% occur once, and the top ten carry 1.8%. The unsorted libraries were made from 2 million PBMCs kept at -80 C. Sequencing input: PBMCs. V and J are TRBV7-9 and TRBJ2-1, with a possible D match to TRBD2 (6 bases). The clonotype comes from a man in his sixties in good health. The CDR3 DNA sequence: TGTGCCAGCAGCAGTCGGGACTTTTCAAGAAGCAATGAGCAGTTCTTC. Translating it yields CASSSRDFSRSNEQFF.